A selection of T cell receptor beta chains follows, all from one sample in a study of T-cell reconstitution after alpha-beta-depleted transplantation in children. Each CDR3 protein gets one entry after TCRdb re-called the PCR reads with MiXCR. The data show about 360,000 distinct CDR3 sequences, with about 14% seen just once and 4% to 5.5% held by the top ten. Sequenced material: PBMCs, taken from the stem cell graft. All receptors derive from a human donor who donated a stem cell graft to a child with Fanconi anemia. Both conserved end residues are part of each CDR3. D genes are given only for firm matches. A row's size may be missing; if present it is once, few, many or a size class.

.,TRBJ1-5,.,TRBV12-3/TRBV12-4,TGTGCCAGCAGTTTGGGTTCGGGCTGGCAGCCCCAGCATTTT,CASSLGSGWQPQHF
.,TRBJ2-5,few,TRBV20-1,TGCAGTGCTAGAGGGGGAACAGGGAGGGAGACCCAGTACTTC,CSARGGTGRETQYF
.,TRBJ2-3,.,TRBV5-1,TGCGCCAGCAGCTCCGGGACCCACTCTAGCACAGATACGCAGTATTTT,CASSSGTHSSTDTQYF
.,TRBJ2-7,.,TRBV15,TGTGCCACCAGCAGAGATCTCGCGGCTACCTACGAGCAGTACTTC,CATSRDLAATYEQYF
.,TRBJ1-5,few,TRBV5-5,TGTGCCAGCAGCTTGGGACCGGAACAGCCCCAGCATTTT,CASSLGPEQPQHF
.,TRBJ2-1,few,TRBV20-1,TGCAGTGCTAGAGGCAGACCCACCGAGATTGGGGAGCAGTTCTTC,CSARGRPTEIGEQFF
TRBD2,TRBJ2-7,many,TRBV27,TGTGCCAGCAGTTTACTAGCGGGGGCCCTCTACGAGCAGTACTTC,CASSLLAGALYEQYF
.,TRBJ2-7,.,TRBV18,TGTGCCAGCTCAGATGGGCCCTACGAGCAGTACTTC,CASSDGPYEQYF
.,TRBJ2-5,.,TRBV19,TGTGCCAGTAAGAGGACTATCGAAGAGACCCAGTACTTC,CASKRTIEETQYF
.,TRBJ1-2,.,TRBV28,TGTGCCATGGGCCCCGGGCTCCTCCCCTACTATGGCTACACCTTC,CAMGPGLLPYYGYTF
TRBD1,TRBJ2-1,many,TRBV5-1,TGCGCCAGCAGACCGGGACAGGGGGCGGATGAGCAGTTCTTC,CASRPGQGADEQFF
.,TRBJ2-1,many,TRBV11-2,TGTGCCAGCAGCTCCTGGGCACTAGGGGACAATGAGCAGTTCTTC,CASSSWALGDNEQFF
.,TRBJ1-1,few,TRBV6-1,TGTGCCAGCAGTCCCCCGGGGACGTATAGTGAAGCTTTCTTT,CASSPPGTYSEAFF
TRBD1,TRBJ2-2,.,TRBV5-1,TGCGCCAGCAGCCCGGTGGGGCAGGGGGCTTCCGGGGAGCTGTTTTTT,CASSPVGQGASGELFF
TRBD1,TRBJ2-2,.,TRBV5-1,TGCGCCAGCAAGGGGACAGGGAACACCGGGGAGCTGTTTTTT,CASKGTGNTGELFF
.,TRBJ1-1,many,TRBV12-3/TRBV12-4,TGTGCCTCCGGAGGCGGCCCCATGAACACTGAAGCTTTCTTT,CASGGGPMNTEAFF
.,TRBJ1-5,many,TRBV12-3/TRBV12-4,TGTGCCAGTACAGGGAATCAGGAGAATCAGCCCCAGCATTTT,CASTGNQENQPQHF
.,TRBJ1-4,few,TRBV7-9,TGTGCCAGCAGCCCTCAGGAACAGGCAGAAAAACTGTTTTTT,CASSPQEQAEKLFF
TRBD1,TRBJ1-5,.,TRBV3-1,TGTGCCAGCAGCCAAGGGAGGGGGCGCGGGGATAGCAATCAGCCCCAGCATTTT,CASSQGRGRGDSNQPQHF
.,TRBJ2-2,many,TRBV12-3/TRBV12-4,TGTGCCAGCAGAAACTCCGGGACCCTAACGGGGGAGCTGTTTTTT,CASRNSGTLTGELFF
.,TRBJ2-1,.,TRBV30,TGTGCCTGGAGTGAGGCGGCGGGGTCGAGTGAGCAGTTCTTC,CAWSEAAGSSEQFF
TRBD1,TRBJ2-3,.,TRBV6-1,TGTGCCAGTTCGCTTACCGGGACAGGCACAGATACGCAGTATTTT,CASSLTGTGTDTQYF
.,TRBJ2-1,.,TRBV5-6,TGTGCCAGCAGCCTGCCAGCCAATGAGCAGTTCTTC,CASSLPANEQFF
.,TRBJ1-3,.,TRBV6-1,TGTGCCAGCAGTGGCGGCGCTGGAAACACCATATATTTT,CASSGGAGNTIYF
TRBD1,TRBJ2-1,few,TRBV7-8,TGTGCCAGCAGCCGAAGCCGAACTCGGGACAGAGCGTTTGAGCAGTTCTTC,CASSRSRTRDRAFEQFF
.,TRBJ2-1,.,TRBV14,TGTGCCAGCAGCCAAGGAAGGGGGGGCTTGTATGAGCAGTTCTTC,CASSQGRGGLYEQFF
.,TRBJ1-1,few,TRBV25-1,TGTGCCAGCAGTGAACCCCTTAGCGGTGAAGCTTTCTTT,CASSEPLSGEAFF
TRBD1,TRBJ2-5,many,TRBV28,TGTGCCAGCAGTTTCTCCCTCCTGGGACAGGGCGACCAAGAGACCCAGTACTTC,CASSFSLLGQGDQETQYF
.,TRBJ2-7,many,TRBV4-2,TGTGCCAGCAGCCACCTCAGGACAATCCACGAGCAGTACTTC,CASSHLRTIHEQYF
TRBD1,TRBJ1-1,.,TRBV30,TGTGCCTGGAGAGCCTTGACAGGGGATTTGCCTGAAGCTTTCTTT,CAWRALTGDLPEAFF
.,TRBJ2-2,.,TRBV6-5,TGTGCCAGCAGTTATTACAGCCTGAACACCGGGGAGCTGTTTTTT,CASSYYSLNTGELFF
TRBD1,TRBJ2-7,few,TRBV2,TGTGCCAGCAAGGACAGGGTGGCCTACGAGCAGTACTTC,CASKDRVAYEQYF
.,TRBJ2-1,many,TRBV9,TGTGCCAGCAGCGTCGGCGGATCGACCTACAATGAGCAGTTCTTC,CASSVGGSTYNEQFF
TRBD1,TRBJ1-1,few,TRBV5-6,TGTGCCAGCAGAATACAGGGGGGCACTGAAGCTTTCTTT,CASRIQGGTEAFF
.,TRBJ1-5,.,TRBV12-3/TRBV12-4,TGTGCCAGCAGTCGGACTGCTCAGCCCCAGCATTTT,CASSRTAQPQHF
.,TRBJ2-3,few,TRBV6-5,TGTGCCAGCAGTTACTTACGACAGGGCACAGATACGCAGTATTTT,CASSYLRQGTDTQYF
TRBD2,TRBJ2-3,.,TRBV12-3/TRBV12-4,TGTGCCAGCAGTTTAGGGACTAGCAGGCAGGATACGCAGTATTTT,CASSLGTSRQDTQYF
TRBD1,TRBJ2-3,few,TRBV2,TGTGCCAGCAGCCCCGGGACAGGGGTAACAGATACGCAGTATTTT,CASSPGTGVTDTQYF
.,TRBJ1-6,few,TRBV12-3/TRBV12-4,TGTGCCAGCAGTAATGCCTGGCCTCGGGTTTCACCCCTCCACTTT,CASSNAWPRVSPLHF
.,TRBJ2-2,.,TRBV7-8,TGTGCCAGCAGCTTAAGCAGGGTATCCGGGGAGCTGTTTTTT,CASSLSRVSGELFF
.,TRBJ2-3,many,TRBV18,TGTGCCAGCTCACAGGGAACTCCCGCAAACACAGATACGCAGTATTTT,CASSQGTPANTDTQYF
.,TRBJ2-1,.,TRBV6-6,TGTGCCAGCAGTTACGGTTACGATGAGCAGTTCTTC,CASSYGYDEQFF
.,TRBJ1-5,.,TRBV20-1,TGCAGTGCTAGCTCCGCCACCCGGGGGGCGAATCAGCCCCAGCATTTT,CSASSATRGANQPQHF
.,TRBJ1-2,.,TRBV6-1,TGTGCCGACACTGATACAGGAACGATTAACTATGGCTACACCTTC,CADTDTGTINYGYTF
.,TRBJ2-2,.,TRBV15,TGTGCCAGAGTGACAGGTGACGCCGGGGAGCTGTTTTTT,CARVTGDAGELFF
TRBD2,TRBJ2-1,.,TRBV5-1,TGCGCCAGCAGCTTATATCCCACCAGACTAGCGGGCAATGAGCAGTTCTTC,CASSLYPTRLAGNEQFF
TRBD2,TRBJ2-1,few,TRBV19,TGTGCCAGTAATCAAAACGGGGGGGCCAGAAGACAGTTCTTC,CASNQNGGARRQFF
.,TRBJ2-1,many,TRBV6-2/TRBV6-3,TGTGCCAGCAGGGGGGCGGCCCGTCACAATGAGCAGTTCTTC,CASRGAARHNEQFF
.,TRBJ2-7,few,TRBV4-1,TGCGCCAGCAGCCCAGCTCACTCCGGGACCTACGAGCAGTACTTC,CASSPAHSGTYEQYF
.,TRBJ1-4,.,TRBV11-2,TGTGCCAGCAGCTTATTCAAAAGGCTCGACAGTCAAGTAGAAAAACTGTTTTTT,CASSLFKRLDSQVEKLFF
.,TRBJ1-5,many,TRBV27,TGTGCCAGCAGTTTGGCCCTAGGGAGCAATCAGCCCCAGCATTTT,CASSLALGSNQPQHF
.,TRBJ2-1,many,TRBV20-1,TGCAGTGCTTCCCGGGCCGAAAGCTCCTACAATGAGCAGTTCTTC,CSASRAESSYNEQFF